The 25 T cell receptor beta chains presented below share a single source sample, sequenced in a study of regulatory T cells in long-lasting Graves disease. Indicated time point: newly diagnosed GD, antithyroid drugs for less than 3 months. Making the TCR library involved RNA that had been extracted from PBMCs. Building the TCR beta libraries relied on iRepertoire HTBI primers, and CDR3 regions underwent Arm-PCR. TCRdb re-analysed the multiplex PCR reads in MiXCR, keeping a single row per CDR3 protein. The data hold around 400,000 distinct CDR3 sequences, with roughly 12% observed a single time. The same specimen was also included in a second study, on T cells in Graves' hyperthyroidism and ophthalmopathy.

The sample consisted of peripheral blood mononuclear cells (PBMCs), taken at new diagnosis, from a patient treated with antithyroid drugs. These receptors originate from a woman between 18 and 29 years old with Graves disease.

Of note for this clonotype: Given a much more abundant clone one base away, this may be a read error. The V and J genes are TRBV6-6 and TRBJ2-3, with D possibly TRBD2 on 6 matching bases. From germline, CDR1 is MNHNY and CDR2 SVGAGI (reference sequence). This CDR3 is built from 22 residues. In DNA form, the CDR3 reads TGTGCCAGCAGTTACTCGGTTAGGACTACCCATTCGAAAAACCCTAGCACAGATATGCAGTATTTT. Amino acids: CASSYSVRTTHSKNPSTDMQYF.

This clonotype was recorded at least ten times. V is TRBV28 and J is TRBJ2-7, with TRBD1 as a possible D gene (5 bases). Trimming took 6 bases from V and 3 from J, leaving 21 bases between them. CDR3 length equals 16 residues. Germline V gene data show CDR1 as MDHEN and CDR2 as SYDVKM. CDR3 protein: CASSPPFSDNLYEQYF. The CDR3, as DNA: TGTGCCAGCAGCCCTCCTTTTTCGGACAACCTCTACGAGCAGTACTTC.

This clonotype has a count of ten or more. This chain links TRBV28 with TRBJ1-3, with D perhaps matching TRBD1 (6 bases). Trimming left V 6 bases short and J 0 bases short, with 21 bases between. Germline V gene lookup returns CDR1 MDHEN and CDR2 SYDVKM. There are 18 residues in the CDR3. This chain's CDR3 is CASRTGFRRGGSGNTIYF. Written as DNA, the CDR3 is TGTGCCAGCAGAACAGGGTTTAGAAGGGGCGGCTCTGGAAACACCATATATTTT.

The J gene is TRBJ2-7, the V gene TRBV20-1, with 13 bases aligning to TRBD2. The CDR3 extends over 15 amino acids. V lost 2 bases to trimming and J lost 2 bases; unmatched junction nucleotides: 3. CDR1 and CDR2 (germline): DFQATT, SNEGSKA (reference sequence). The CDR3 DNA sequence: TGCAGTGCTAGAAGACTAGCGGGAGGTGCCTACGAGCAGTACTTC. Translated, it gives CSARRLAGGAYEQYF.

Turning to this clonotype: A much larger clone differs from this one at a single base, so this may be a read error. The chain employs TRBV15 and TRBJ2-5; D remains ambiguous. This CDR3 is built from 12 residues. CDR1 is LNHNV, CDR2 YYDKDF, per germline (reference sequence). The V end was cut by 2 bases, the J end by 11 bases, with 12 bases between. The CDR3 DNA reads TGTGCCACCAGCAGATGGAACAATGAGCAGTACTTC. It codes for CATSRWNNEQYF.

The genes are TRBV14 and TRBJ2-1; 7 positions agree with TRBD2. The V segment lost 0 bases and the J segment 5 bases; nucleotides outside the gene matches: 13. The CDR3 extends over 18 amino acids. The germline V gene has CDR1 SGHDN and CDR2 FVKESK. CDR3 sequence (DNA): TGTGCCAGCAGCCAAGAAGGAGTTGGGACTACAATAGACAATGAGCAGTTCTTC. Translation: CASSQEGVGTTIDNEQFF.

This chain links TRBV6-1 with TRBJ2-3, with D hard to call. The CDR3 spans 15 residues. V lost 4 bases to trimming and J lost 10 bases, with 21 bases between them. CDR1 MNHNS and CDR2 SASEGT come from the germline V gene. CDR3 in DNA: TGTGCCAGCAGTGGGGCCTCCCTAACTTCGTGGGCGCAGTATTTT. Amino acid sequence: CASSGASLTSWAQYF.

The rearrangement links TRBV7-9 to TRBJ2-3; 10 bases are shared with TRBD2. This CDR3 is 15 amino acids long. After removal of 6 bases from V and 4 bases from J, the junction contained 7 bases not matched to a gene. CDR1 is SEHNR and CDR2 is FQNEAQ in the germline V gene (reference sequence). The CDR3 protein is CASSEASGSPDTQYF. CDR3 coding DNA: TGTGCCAGCAGTGAGGCTAGCGGGAGCCCAGATACGCAGTATTTT. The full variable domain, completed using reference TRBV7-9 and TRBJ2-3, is DTGVSQNPRHKITKRGQNVTFRCDPISEHNRLYWYRQTLGQGPEFLTYFQNEAQLEKSRLLSDRFSAERPKGSFSTLEIQRTEQGDSAMYLCASSEASGSPDTQYFGPGTRLTVL.

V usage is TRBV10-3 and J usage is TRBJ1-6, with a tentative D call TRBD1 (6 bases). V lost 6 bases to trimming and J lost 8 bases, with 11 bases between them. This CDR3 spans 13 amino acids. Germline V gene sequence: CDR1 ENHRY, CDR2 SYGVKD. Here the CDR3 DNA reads TGTGCCATCAGGAGGGGGGAGGATTCACCCCTCCACTTT. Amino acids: CAIRRGEDSPLHF.

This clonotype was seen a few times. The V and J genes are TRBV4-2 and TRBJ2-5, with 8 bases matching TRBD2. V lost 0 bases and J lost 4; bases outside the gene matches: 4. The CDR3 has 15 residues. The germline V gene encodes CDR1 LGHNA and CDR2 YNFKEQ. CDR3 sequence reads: CASSQETGGPETQYF. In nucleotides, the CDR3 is TGTGCCAGCAGCCAAGAAACGGGGGGGCCAGAGACCCAGTACTTC.

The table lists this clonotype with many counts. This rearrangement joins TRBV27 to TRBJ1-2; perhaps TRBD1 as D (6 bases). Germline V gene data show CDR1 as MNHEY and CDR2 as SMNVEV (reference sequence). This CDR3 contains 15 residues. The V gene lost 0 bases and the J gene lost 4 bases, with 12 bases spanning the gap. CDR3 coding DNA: TGTGCCAGCAGTTTATCGAAAACAGGGATCTATGGCTACACCTTC. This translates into CASSLSKTGIYGYTF.

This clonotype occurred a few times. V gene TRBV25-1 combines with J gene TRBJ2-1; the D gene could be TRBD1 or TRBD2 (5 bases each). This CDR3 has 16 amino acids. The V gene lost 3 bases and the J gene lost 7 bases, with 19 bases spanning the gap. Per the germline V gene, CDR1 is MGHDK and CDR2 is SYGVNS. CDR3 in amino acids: CASSDVRAGSGNEQFF. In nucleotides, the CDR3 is TGTGCCAGCAGTGATGTCCGGGCAGGGTCGGGAAATGAGCAGTTCTTC. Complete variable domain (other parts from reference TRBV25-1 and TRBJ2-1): EADIYQTPRYLVIGTGKKITLECSQTMGHDKMYWYQQDPGMELHLIHYSYGVNSTEKGDLSSESTVSRIRTEHFPLTLESARPSHTSQYLCASSDVRAGSGNEQFFGPGTRLTVL.

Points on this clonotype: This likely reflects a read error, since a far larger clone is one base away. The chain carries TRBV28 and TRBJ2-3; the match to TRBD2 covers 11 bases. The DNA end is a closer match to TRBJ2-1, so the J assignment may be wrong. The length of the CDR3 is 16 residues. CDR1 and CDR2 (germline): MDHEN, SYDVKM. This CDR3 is CASTFLAGGPQVEQFF. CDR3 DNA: TGTGCCAGCACTTTCTTAGCGGGAGGGCCTCAGGTTGAGCAGTTCTTC.

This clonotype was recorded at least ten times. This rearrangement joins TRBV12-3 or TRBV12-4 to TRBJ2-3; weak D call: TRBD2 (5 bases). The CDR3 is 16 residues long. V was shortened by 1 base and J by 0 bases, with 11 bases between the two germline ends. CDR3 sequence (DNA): TGTGCCAGCAGTTTAGGAGGGCTTACTAGCACAGATACGCAGTATTTT. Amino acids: CASSLGGLTSTDTQYF.

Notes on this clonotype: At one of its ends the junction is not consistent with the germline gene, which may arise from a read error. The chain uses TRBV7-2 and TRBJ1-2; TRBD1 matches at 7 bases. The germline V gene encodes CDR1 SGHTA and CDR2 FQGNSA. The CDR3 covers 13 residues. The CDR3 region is CACSTPTGNGYTF. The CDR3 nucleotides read TGTGCCTGCAGTACACCGACAGGGAATGGCTACACCTTC.

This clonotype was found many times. The CDR3 protein is CASGLPPTNEQFF. The CDR3 region has the DNA TGTGCTAGTGGTCTCCCCCCGACCAATGAGCAGTTCTTC. The chain couples TRBV12-5 to TRBJ2-1, with D uncertain. This CDR3 spans 13 amino acids. Trimming left V 5 bases short and J 6 bases short, with 11 bases between. Germline V gives CDR1 LGHNT, CDR2 FRNRAP.

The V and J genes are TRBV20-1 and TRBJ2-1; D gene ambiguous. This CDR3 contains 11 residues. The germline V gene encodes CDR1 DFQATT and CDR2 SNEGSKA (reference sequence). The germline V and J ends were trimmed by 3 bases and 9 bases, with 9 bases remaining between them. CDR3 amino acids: CSASLLFEQFF. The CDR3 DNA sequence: TGCAGTGCTAGCCTCTTGTTTGAGCAGTTCTTC.

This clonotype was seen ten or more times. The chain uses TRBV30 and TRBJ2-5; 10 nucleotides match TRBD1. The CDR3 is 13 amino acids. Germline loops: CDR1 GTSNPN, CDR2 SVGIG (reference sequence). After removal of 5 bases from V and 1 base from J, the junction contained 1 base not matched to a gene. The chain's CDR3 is CAWDRGPQETQYF. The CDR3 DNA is TGTGCCTGGGACAGGGGGCCCCAAGAGACCCAGTACTTC. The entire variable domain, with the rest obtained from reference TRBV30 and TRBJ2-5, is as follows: SQTIHQWPATLVQPVGSPLSLECTVEGTSNPNLYWYRQAAGRGLQLLFYSVGIGQISSEVPQNLSASRPQDRQFILSSKKLLLSDSGFYLCAWDRGPQETQYFGPGTRLLVL.

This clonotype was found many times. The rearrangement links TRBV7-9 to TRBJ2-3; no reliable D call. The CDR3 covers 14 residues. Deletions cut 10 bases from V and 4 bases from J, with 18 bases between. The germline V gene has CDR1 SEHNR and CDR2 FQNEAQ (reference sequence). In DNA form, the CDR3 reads TGTGCCACCCTGCACCTGGGGAACGCAGATACGCAGTATTTT. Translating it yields CATLHLGNADTQYF.

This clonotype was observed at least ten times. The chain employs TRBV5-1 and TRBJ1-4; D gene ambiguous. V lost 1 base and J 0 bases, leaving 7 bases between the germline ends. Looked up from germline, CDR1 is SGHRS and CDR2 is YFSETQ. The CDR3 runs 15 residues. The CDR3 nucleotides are TGCGCCAGCAGCTTGTCCAGTGCAACTAATGAAAAACTGTTTTTT. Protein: CASSLSSATNEKLFF.

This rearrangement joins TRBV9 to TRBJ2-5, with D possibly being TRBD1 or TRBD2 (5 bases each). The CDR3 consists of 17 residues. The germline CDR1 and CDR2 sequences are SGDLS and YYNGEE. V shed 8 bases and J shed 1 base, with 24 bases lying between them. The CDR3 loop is CASLRVGSRDTQETQYF. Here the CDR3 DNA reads TGTGCCAGTCTCCGAGTGGGGAGCAGGGATACCCAAGAGACCCAGTACTTC.

CDR3 nucleotide sequence: TGCAGTGCTAGAGCCCCCCGGGACAGGGCGACAGATACGCAGTATTTT. This encodes CSARAPRDRATDTQYF. This chain joins TRBV20-1 and TRBJ2-3; TRBD1 aligns across 9 bases. Germline CDR1 is DFQATT and CDR2 is SNEGSKA (reference sequence). The length of the CDR3 is 16 residues. V lost 1 base, J lost 3 bases, and 8 bases stayed unmatched.

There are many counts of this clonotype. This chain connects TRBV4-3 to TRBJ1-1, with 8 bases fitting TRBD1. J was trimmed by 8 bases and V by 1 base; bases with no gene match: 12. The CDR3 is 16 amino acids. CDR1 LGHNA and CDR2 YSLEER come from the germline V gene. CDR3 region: CASSQGTGKGLGEAFF. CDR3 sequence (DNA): TGCGCCAGCAGCCAAGGGACAGGGAAGGGCTTGGGGGAAGCTTTCTTT.

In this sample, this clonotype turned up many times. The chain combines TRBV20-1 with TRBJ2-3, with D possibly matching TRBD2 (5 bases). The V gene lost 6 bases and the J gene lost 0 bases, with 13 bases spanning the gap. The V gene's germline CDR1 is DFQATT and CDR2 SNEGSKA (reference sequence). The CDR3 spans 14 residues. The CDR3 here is CSAGKRISTDTQYF. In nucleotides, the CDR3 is TGCAGTGCGGGAAAGCGGATTAGCACAGATACGCAGTATTTT.

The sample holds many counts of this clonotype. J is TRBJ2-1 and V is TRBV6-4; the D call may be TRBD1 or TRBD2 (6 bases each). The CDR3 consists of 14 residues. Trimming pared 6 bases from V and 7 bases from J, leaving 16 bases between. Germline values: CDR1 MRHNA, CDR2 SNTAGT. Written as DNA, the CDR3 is TGTGCCAGCAGAAAGGAGGAGGGGGGTAATGAGCAGTTCTTC. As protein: CASRKEEGGNEQFF.